The entry that follows covers one T cell receptor beta chain sequence. Method: immunoSEQ multiplex PCR; TCRdb's copy keeps in-frame clones and lacks some. The data hold approximately 290,000 clones, with around nine tenths observed a single time. The germline V gene encodes CDR1 SNHLY and CDR2 FYNNEI. The CDR3 runs 14 residues. Trimming removed 2 bases from V and 3 bases from J, with 8 bases in between. The data originate from a study of blood T cell repertoires in COVID-19. As for the study in general: Acute-phase and convalescent COVID-19 samples originated in the United States, Italy and Spain. PBMCs, B-cell-depleted T cells, or T cells were the source of the cDNA or gDNA that made up the material.

This chain links TRBV2 with TRBJ1-5; no firm D call. This receptor was taken from a woman under 40 with COVID-19, enrolled during active disease. The sequenced material came from peripheral blood. This CDR3 reads CASSELSDNQPQHF. The CDR3, as DNA: TGTGCCAGCAGTGAACTGAGTGACAATCAGCCCCAGCATTTT.